These 13 T cell receptor beta chains were sequenced from one sample in a study of human T cells and chemical hapten exposure. The time point is: pre-sensitization, week 0. The treatment here: therapeutic diphenylcyclopropenone sensitization with weekly scalp DPC. Each CDR3 protein is one row after TCRdb ran MiXCR on the RACE reads. The table records more than 50,000 distinct CDR3 sequences, around 7% of them present only once. Sequencing was performed on whole blood, taken in connection with sensitization to the hapten diphenylcyclopropenone (DPC). These TCRs come from a woman younger than 45 with alopecia areata. Some clones in this sample may be carry-over from other donors' samples.

The J gene is TRBJ2-3, the V gene TRBV6-4, with 7 bases lining up with TRBD1. Germline V lookup: CDR1 MRHNA, CDR2 SNTAGT. This CDR3 is 14 amino acids long. V lost 5 bases and J lost 2; bases outside the gene matches: 4. The CDR3 protein is CASSRDSSTDTQYF. The CDR3 DNA reads TGTGCCAGCAGTCGGGACAGTTCCACAGATACGCAGTATTTT.

At least ten counts were recorded for this clonotype. The CDR3 DNA reads as TGTGCCAGCACCCCCGGGGGAGCAGGGGCGGGAAAACTGTTTTTT. Encoded protein: CASTPGGAGAGKLFF. The J gene is TRBJ1-4, the V gene TRBV12-3 or TRBV12-4; TRBD1 might be the D (6 bases). This CDR3 has 15 amino acids. V was shortened by 7 bases and J by 10 bases, with 22 bases between the two germline ends.

This clonotype occurred many times. V is TRBV20-1 and J is TRBJ1-2; perhaps TRBD1 as D (5 bases). The germline CDR1 and CDR2 sequences are DFQATT and SNEGSKA (reference sequence). V gave up 3 bases and J gave up 3 bases, with 8 bases separating them. The CDR3 totals 12 residues. The CDR3, as DNA: TGCAGTGCTAGTATCAGGGACTATGGCTACACCTTC. Translating it yields CSASIRDYGYTF.

The chain carries TRBV6-6 and TRBJ1-2; D call uncertain. Trimming took off 7 bases at V and 1 base at J, with 10 bases between the two ends. The CDR3 contains 13 residues. In germline, CDR1 is MNHNY, CDR2 SVGAGI (reference sequence). This chain's CDR3 is CASTTEGNYGYTF. The CDR3 DNA reads TGTGCCAGCACCACGGAGGGTAACTATGGCTACACCTTC.

Ten or more counts support this clonotype. The chain uses TRBV29-1 and TRBJ1-3; D call uncertain. CDR1 and CDR2 from the germline V gene are SQVTM and ANQGSEA. This CDR3 has 15 residues. Trimming pared 3 bases from V and 0 bases from J, leaving 12 bases between. CDR3 coding DNA: TGCAGCGTTGAGGGTCGGGTAGACTCTGGAAACACCATATATTTT. It is translated as CSVEGRVDSGNTIYF.

This clonotype has at least ten counts. The J gene is TRBJ1-5, the V gene TRBV6-6; no clear D gene. Looked up from germline, CDR1 is MNHNY and CDR2 is SVGAGI (reference sequence). The CDR3 totals 14 residues. Trimming removed 6 bases at V and 2 bases at J, with 11 bases between. The CDR3 sequence: CASSASRGNQPQHF. The CDR3 DNA follows: TGTGCCAGCAGCGCTTCCCGGGGCAATCAGCCCCAGCATTTT.

A few counts support this clonotype. The chain employs TRBV4-2 and TRBJ2-3; TRBD2 might be the D (5 bases). The CDR3 loop spans 16 amino acids. CDR1 is LGHNA and CDR2 is YNFKEQ in the germline V gene. V gave up 1 base and J gave up 5 bases, with 16 bases separating them. The CDR3, as DNA: TGTGCCAGCAGCCAAGCTACGGCTAGCCGGGTAGATACGCAGTATTTT. The encoded protein is CASSQATASRVDTQYF.

This rearrangement joins TRBV20-1 to TRBJ1-1; D uncertain. The V end was cut by 5 bases, the J end by 11 bases, with 21 bases between. Germline V gene lookup returns CDR1 DFQATT and CDR2 SNEGSKA (reference sequence). The CDR3 consists of 13 residues. Here the CDR3 reads CSAQKLDPTAAFF. The DNA for the CDR3 is TGCAGTGCTCAAAAACTGGACCCCACCGCGGCTTTCTTT.

This clonotype was counted ten times or more. CDR3 sequence: CASSYVSLGEQYF. The CDR3 region has the DNA TGTGCCAGCAGTTACGTGAGCCTGGGCGAGCAGTACTTC. The V and J genes are TRBV6-6 and TRBJ2-7, with D unclear. CDR1 and CDR2 (germline): MNHNY, SVGAGI (reference sequence). This CDR3 is 13 amino acids long. The V end lost 2 bases, the J end lost 6 bases, and 11 bases lay between the germline ends.

Note on this clonotype: A read error may be the cause here, since a much bigger clone is one base away. The J gene is TRBJ2-3, the V gene TRBV5-1, with 8 bases matching TRBD2. The germline gives CDR1 SGHRS, CDR2 YFSETQ. This CDR3 comprises 15 residues. The CDR3 here is CASSLSGGDTETQYF. The DNA for the CDR3 is TGCGCCAGCAGCCTGAGCGGGGGTGACACAGAAACGCAGTATTTT.

Remarks on this clonotype: A junction end diverges from the germline sequence, so it may reflect a read error. V and J are TRBV6-1 and TRBJ1-2; no reliable D call. CDR1 is MNHNS and CDR2 is SASEGT in the germline V gene. The CDR3 runs to 12 residues. CDR3 DNA: TGTGCCAGCAGTGAAAATCTTAGGGTTGTCGCCTTC. Translated: CASSENLRVVAF.

There are many counts of this clonotype. The chain has TRBV24-1 and TRBJ2-2; 9 nucleotides match TRBD1. The trim removed 5 bases at V and 2 bases at J, leaving 11 bases unmatched. Germline CDR1 KGHDR, CDR2 SFDVKD. The CDR3 has 18 amino acids. CDR3 in DNA: TGTGCCACCAGTGCTAATACCGGGACAGGGACAAACACCGGGGAGCTGTTTTTT. Protein product: CATSANTGTGTNTGELFF.

This clonotype was detected ten times or more. The V call is TRBV2, the J call TRBJ2-4; D not certain. V shed 5 bases and J shed 0 bases, with 5 bases lying between them. The germline gives CDR1 SNHLY, CDR2 FYNNEI. The CDR3 is 13 residues long. This CDR3 is CASSTLAKNIQYF. For the CDR3, the DNA is TGTGCCAGCAGTACCTTAGCCAAAAACATTCAGTACTTC.